This T cell receptor (beta chain) was sequenced for a study of shared clonotypes between healthy human individuals. Sequencing used immunoSEQ multiplex PCR; TCRdb keeps in-frame clones, though not all of them. The sample has over a million clones; approximately 76% are singletons. The clonotype comes from a man between 18 and 29 years old in good health. The material sequenced was memory CD4+ T cells sorted from blood. Subset: CD45RA-negative fraction.

CDR3 sequence reads: CASSFPPQLEAFF. The CDR3 nucleotides are TGTGCCAGCAGCTTTCCCCCCCAGCTTGAAGCTTTCTTT. This chain links TRBV5-6 with TRBJ1-1; D is undetermined. This CDR3 has 13 amino acids. Trimming took 2 bases from V and 7 from J, leaving 12 bases between them. Germline V gene data show CDR1 as SGHDT and CDR2 as YYEEEE.